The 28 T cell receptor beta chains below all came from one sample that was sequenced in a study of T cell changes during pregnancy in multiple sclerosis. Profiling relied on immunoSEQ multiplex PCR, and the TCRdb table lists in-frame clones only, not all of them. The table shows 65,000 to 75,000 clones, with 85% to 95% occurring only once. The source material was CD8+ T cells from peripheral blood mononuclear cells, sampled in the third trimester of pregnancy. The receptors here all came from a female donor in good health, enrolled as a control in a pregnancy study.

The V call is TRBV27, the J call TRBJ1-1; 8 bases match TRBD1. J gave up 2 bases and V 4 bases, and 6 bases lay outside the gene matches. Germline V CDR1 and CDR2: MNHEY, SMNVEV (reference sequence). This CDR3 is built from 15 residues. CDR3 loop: CASSYQGARNTEAFF. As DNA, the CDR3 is TGTGCCAGCAGTTACCAGGGGGCAAGAAACACTGAAGCTTTCTTT.

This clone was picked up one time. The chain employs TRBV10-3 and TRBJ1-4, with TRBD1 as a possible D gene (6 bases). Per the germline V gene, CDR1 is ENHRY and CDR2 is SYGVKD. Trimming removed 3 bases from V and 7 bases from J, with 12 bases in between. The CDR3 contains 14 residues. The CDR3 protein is CAISDGTMGEKLFF. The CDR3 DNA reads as TGTGCCATCAGTGACGGGACAATGGGTGAAAAACTGTTTTTT.

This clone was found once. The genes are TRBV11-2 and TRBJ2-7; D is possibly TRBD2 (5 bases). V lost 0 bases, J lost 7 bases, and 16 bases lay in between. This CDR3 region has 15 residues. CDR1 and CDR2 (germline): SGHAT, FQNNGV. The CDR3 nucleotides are TGTGCCAGCAGCTTAGATCCGGACTCGTCTCGGGAGCAGTACTTC. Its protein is CASSLDPDSSREQYF.

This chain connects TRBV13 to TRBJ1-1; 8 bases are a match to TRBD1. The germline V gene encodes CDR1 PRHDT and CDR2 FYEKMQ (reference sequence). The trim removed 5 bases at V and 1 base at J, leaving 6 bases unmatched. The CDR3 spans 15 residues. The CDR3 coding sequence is TGTGCCAGCAGCCCTTCCGGGACAGGGAACACTGAAGCTTTCTTT. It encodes CASSPSGTGNTEAFF.

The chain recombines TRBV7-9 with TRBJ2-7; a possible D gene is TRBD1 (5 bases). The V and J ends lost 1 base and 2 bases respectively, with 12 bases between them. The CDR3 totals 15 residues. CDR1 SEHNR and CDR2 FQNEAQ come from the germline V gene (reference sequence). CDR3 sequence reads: CASSLVLGPAYEQYF. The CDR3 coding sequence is TGTGCCAGCAGCTTAGTTCTGGGGCCCGCCTACGAGCAGTACTTC.

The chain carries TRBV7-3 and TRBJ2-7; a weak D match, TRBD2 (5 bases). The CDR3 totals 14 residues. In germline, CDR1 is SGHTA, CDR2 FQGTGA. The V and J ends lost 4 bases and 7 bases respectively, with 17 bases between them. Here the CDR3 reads CASSSNGHRGEQYF. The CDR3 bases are TGTGCCAGCAGCTCCAATGGTCACAGAGGGGAGCAGTACTTC. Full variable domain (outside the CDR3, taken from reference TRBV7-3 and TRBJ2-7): GAGVSQTPSNKVTEKGKYVELRCDPISGHTALYWYRQSLGQGPEFLIYFQGTGAADDSGLPNDRFFAVRPEGSVSTLKIQRTERGDSAVYLCASSSNGHRGEQYFGPGTRLTVT.

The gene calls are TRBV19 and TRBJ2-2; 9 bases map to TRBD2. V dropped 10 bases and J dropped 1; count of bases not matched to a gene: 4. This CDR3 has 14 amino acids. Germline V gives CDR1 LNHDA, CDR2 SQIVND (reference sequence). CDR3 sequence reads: CATRLAENTGELFF. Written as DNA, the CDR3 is TGTGCCACCCGACTAGCGGAGAACACCGGGGAGCTGTTTTTT.

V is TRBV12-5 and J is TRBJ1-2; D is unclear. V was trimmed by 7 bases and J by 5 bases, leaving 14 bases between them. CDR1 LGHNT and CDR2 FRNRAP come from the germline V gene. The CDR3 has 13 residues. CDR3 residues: CASARGRTYGYTF. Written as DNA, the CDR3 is TGTGCTAGTGCCCGGGGAAGGACTTATGGCTACACCTTC. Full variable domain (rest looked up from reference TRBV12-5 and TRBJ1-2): DARVTQTPRHKVTEMGQEVTMRCQPILGHNTVFWYRQTMMQGLELLAYFRNRAPLDDSGMPKDRFSAEMPDATLATLKIQPSEPRDSAVYFCASARGRTYGYTFGSGTRLTVV.

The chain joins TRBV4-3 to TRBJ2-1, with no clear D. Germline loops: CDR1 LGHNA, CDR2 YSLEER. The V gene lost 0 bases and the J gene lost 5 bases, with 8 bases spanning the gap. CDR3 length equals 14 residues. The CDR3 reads CASSQDRQNNEQFF. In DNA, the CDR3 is TGCGCCAGCAGCCAAGATCGACAAAACAATGAGCAGTTCTTC.

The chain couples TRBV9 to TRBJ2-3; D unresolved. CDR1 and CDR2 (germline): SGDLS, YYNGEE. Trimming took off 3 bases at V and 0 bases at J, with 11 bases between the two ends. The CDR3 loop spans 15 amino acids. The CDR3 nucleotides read TGTGCCAGCAGCGCACTACTTACTAGCACAGATACGCAGTATTTT. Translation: CASSALLTSTDTQYF.

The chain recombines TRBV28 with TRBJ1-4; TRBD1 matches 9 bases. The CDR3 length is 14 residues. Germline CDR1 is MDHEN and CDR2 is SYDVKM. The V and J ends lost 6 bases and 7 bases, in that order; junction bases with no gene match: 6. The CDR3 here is CASRPTGGSEKLFF. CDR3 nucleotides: TGTGCCAGCAGGCCAACAGGGGGCTCTGAAAAACTGTTTTTT.

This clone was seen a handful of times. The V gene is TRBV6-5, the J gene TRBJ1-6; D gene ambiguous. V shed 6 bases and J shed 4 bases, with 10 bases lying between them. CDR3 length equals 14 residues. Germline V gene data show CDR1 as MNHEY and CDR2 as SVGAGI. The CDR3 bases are TGTGCCAGCAGCCCAAACAGATATAATTCACCCCTCCACTTT. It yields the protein CASSPNRYNSPLHF.

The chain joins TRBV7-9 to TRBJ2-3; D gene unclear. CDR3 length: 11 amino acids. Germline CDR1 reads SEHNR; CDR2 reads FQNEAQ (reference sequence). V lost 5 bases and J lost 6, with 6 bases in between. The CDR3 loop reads CASSLADTQYF. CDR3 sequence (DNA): TGTGCCAGCAGCCTCGCGGATACGCAGTATTTT.

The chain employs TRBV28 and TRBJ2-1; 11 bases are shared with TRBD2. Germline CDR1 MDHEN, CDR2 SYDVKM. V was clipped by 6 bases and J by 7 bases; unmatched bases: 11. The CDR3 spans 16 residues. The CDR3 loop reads CASSWVVAGGPNEQFF. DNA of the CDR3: TGTGCCAGCAGCTGGGTAGTAGCGGGGGGGCCAAATGAGCAGTTCTTC.

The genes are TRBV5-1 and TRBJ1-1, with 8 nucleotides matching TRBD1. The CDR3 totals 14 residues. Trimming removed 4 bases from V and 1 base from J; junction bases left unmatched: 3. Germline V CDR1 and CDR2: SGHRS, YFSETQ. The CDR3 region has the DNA TGCGCCAGCAGCGCGGGGACAGGGAACACTGAAGCTTTCTTT. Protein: CASSAGTGNTEAFF.

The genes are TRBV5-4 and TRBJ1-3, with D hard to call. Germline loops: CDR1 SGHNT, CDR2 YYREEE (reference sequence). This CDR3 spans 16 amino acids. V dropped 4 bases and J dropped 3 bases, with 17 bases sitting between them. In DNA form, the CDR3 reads TGTGCCAGCAGCCCCTTTATGGAGGGCATTGGAAACACCATATATTTT. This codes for CASSPFMEGIGNTIYF.

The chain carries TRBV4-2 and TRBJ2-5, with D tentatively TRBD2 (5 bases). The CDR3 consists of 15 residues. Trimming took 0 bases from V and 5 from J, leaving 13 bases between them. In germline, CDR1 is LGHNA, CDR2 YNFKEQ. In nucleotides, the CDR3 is TGTGCCAGCAGCCAAGATCAGGATCGAGGGGAGACCCAGTACTTC. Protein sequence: CASSQDQDRGETQYF.

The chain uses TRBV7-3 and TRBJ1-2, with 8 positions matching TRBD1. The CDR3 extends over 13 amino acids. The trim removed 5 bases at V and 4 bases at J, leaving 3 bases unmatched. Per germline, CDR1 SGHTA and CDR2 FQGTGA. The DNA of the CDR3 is TGTGCCAGCAGCCCCGGACAGGGCTATGGCTACACCTTC. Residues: CASSPGQGYGYTF.

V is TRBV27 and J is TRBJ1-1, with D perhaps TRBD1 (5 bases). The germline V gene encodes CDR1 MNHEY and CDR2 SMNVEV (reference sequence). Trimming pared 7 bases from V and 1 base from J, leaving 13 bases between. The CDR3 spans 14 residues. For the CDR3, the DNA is TGTGCCAGCAAGAGCGGGGGAGAGAACACTGAAGCTTTCTTT. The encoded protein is CASKSGGENTEAFF.

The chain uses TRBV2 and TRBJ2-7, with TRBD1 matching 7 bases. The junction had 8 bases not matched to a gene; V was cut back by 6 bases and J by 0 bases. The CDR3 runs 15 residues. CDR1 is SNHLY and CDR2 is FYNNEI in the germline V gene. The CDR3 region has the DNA TGTGCCAGCAGCGGGAAAACAGGGGACTCCTACGAGCAGTACTTC. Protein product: CASSGKTGDSYEQYF.

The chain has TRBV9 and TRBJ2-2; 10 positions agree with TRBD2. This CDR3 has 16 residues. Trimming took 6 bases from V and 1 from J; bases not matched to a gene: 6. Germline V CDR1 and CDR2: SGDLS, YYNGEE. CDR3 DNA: TGTGCCAGCAATCCGGCTAGCGGGGGGAACACCGGGGAGCTGTTTTTT. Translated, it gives CASNPASGGNTGELFF.

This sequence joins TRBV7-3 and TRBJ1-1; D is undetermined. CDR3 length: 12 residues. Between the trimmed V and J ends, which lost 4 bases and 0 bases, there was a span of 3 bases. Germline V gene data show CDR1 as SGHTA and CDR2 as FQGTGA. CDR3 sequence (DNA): TGTGCCAGCAGCTCCATGAACACTGAAGCTTTCTTT. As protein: CASSSMNTEAFF.

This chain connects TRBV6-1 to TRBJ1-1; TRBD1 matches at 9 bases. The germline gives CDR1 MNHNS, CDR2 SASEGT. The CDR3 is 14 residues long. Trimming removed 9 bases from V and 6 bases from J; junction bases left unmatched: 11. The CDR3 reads CASSGGTGIPEAFF. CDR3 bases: TGTGCCAGTAGCGGAGGGACAGGGATCCCTGAAGCTTTCTTT.

CDR3 coding DNA: TGTGCCAGCAGCGTATCCGACAGTTACGAGCAGTACTTC. Amino acids: CASSVSDSYEQYF. This chain joins TRBV7-2 and TRBJ2-7, with D possibly being TRBD1 (5 bases). The CDR3 totals 13 residues. Trimming pared 5 bases from V and 4 bases from J, leaving 12 bases between. Per germline, CDR1 SGHTA and CDR2 FQGNSA.

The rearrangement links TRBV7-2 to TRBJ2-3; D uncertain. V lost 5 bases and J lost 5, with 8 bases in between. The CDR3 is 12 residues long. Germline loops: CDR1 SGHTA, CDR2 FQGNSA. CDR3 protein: CASSEAGDTQYF. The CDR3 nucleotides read TGTGCCAGCAGCGAGGCTGGAGATACGCAGTATTTT.

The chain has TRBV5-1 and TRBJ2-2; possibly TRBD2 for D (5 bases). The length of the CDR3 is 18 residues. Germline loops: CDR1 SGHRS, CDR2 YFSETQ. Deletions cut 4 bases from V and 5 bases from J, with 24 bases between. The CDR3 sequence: CASSETHLKRDRTGELFF. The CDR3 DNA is TGCGCCAGCAGCGAAACCCACCTTAAGAGGGATAGAACCGGGGAGCTGTTTTTT.

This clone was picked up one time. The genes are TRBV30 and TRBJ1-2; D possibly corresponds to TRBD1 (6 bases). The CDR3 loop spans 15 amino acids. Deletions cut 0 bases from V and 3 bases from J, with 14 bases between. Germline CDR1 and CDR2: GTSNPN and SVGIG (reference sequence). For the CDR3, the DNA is TGTGCCTGGAGTGTCTCGGGGGGCGCGGACTATGGCTACACCTTC. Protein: CAWSVSGGADYGYTF.

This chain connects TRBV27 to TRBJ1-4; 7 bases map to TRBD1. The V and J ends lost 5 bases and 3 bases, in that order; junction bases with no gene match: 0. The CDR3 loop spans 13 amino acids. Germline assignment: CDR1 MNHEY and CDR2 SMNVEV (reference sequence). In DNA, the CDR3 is TGTGCCAGCAGTACAGGGGCTAATGAAAAACTGTTTTTT. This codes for CASSTGANEKLFF.